Ten or more counts support the clone carrying this T cell receptor (beta chain). Its antigen is not known. Unique molecular identifiers were built into the TCRbeta library. TCRdb itself ran the PCR reads through MiXCR, one entry per CDR3 protein. The table shows 140,000 to 150,000 distinct CDR3 sequences, with 8% to 10% occurring only once. The source of the sample is a study of T-cell reconstitution after alpha-beta-depleted transplantation in children. The CDR3 is 16 amino acids. Deletions cut 0 bases from V and 4 bases from J, with 15 bases between. In germline, CDR1 is ENHRY, CDR2 SYGVKD. Overall study results and limits: Day-60 TCRbeta diversity that was high in some patients was derived from surviving recipient T cells and thymic progenitors. After one year, T-cell counts and TCRbeta diversity mostly came from new T cells. Reported findings indicate that, about two months after transplant, alpha-beta T cells came from several hundred expanded clones, which were derived from non-depleted graft cells.

Sequenced here: PBMCs, mostly from graft donor cells, sampled 180 days after TCRalphabeta/CD19-depleted stem cell transplant. The sequence came from a female patient under 10 years old who had a stem cell transplant for congenital amegakaryocytic thrombocytopenia, so the T cells may come from the graft donor. This chain joins TRBV10-3 and TRBJ2-5; no clear D gene. CDR3 nucleotides: TGTGCCATCAGTGAGTCTTTCGATGCGGCAGGAGAGACCCAGTACTTC. This codes for CAISESFDAAGETQYF.